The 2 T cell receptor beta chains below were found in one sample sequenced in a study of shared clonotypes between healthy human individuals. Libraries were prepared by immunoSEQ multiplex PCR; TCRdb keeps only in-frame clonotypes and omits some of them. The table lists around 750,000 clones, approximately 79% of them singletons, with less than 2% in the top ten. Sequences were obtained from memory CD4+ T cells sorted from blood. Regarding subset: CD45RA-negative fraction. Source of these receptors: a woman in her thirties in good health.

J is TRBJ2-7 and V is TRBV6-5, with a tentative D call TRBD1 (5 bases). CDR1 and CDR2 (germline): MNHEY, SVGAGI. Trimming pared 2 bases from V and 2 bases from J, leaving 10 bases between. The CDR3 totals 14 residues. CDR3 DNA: TGTGCCAGCAGTTACGCCAGGGATCCCTACGAGCAGTACTTC. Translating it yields CASSYARDPYEQYF.

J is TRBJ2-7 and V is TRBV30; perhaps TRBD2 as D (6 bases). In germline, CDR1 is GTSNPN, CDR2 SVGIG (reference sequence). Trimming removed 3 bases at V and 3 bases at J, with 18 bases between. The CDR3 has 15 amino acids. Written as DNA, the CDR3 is TGTGCCTGGAGGAGGACTACAGGAGGGAGCTACGAGCAGTACTTC. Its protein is CAWRRTTGGSYEQYF.